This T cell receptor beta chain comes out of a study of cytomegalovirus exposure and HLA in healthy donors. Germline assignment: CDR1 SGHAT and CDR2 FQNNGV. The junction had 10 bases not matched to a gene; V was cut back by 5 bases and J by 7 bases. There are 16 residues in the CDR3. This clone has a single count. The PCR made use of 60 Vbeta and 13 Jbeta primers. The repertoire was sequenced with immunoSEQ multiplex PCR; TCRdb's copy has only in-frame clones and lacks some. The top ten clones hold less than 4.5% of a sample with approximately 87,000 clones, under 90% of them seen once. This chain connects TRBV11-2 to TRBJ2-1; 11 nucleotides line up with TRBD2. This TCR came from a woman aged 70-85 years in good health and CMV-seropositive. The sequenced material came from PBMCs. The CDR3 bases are TGTGCCAGCAGCATAATTAGCGGGAGGGCGGGGAATGAGCAGTTCTTC. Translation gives CASSIISGRAGNEQFF.